The clone carrying this T cell receptor (beta chain) was found once. Its matching antigen is unknown. The V and J ends lost 4 bases and 2 bases respectively, with 17 bases between them. This CDR3 has 16 amino acids. CDR1 and CDR2 (germline): SGHVS, FQNEAQ. Thawed PBMCs were rested overnight at 37°C with 200 IU/ml IL-2 before regulatory T cell sorting. The table came from immunoSEQ multiplex PCR; TCRdb's copy has only in-frame clones and leaves some out. The table records about 64,000 clones, nearly 98% of them present only once. This entry belongs to a study of Tregs in tolerant kidney transplant recipients. Study context: Mixed chimerism was transient after nonmyeloablative marrow transplants from related graft donors. Study results and caveats: Some patients' samples used different primers over time, so nucleotide sequences weren't comparable.

The chain employs TRBV7-8 and TRBJ1-2; TRBD1 might be the D (5 bases). The input for sequencing was Tregs from blood, taken before the transplant. The clonotype comes from a human donor who received a combined kidney and bone marrow transplant. CDR3 region: CASSSISRGTNYGYTF. CDR3 bases: TGTGCCAGCAGCTCAATTTCTAGGGGAACCAACTATGGCTACACCTTC.